Listed below are T cell receptor beta chains from one sample, sequenced in a study of T-cell memory formation after mild COVID-19. TCRdb used MiXCR to reprocess the 5' RACE reads, holding one entry per CDR3 protein. The sample has 250,000 or so distinct CDR3 sequences, approximately 10% seen once; the top ten hold roughly a fifth. What was sequenced was PBMCs or a T cell subset sorted from them (not recorded which). These receptors came from a man younger than 35 who had mild COVID-19 (a few samples of this study predate the infection). Cell type and time point are not known. The CDR3 runs from the conserved cysteine through the conserved F or W. Fields, in order: J gene, V gene, CDR3 protein.

J: TRBJ2-2
V: TRBV5-1
CDR3: CASSLVASNTGELFF

J: TRBJ2-3
V: TRBV3-1
CDR3: CASSQVHRDTQYF

J: TRBJ2-6
V: TRBV5-1
CDR3: CASTLAGANVLTF

J: TRBJ1-5
V: TRBV10-3
CDR3: CAISEGDRVSQPQHF

J: TRBJ2-3
V: TRBV20-1
CDR3: CSARAGGDTQYF

J: TRBJ1-6
V: TRBV28
CDR3: CATFTGDSSPLHF

J: TRBJ2-7
V: TRBV7-9
CDR3: CASSTSGRYEQYF

J: TRBJ2-3
V: TRBV12-3/TRBV12-4
CDR3: CASGGRIGTDTQYF

J: TRBJ1-1
V: TRBV4-1
CDR3: CASTPPTRQGEAFF

J: TRBJ2-5
V: TRBV4-1
CDR3: CASSQDRGLAGGQETQYF

J: TRBJ1-5
V: TRBV9
CDR3: CASSVGSGVGQPQHF

J: TRBJ1-6
V: TRBV5-5
CDR3: CASGRRGRDSPLHF

J: TRBJ2-2
V: TRBV10-3
CDR3: CAISPTMKLAGGPMDTGELFF

J: TRBJ2-1
V: TRBV9
CDR3: CASSPGGGSSYNEQFF

J: TRBJ1-2
V: TRBV9
CDR3: CASSAGTGDYYGYTF

J: TRBJ1-1
V: TRBV5-4
CDR3: CASTQRGGNTEAFF

J: TRBJ2-1
V: TRBV10-3
CDR3: CAISDPPYNEQFF

J: TRBJ2-5
V: TRBV7-8
CDR3: CASSIRMVETQYF

J: TRBJ2-3
V: TRBV5-1
CDR3: CASSWPAGGRPDTQYF

J: TRBJ1-5
V: TRBV18
CDR3: CASSPGLNNQPQHF

J: TRBJ2-5
V: TRBV7-3
CDR3: CASSLLGGYQETQYF

J: TRBJ2-2
V: TRBV7-8
CDR3: CASSLSGGGTGELFF